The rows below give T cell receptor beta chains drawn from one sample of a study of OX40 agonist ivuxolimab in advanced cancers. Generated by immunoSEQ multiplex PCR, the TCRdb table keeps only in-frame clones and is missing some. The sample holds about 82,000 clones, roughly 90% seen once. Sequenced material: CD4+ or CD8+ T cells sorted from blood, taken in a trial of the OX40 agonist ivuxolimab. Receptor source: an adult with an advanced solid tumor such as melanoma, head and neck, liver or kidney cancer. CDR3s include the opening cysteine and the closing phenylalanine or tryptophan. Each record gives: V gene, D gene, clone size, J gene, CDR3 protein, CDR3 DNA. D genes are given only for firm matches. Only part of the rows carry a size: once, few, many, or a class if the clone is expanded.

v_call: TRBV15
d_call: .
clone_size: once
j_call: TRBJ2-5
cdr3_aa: CATSRGGTALQETQYF
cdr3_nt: TGTGCCACCAGCAGAGGCGGGACAGCCCTCCAAGAGACCCAGTACTTC

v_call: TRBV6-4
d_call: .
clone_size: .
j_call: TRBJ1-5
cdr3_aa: CASSYRDSLPQPQHF
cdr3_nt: TGTGCCAGCAGTTACCGAGACTCTCTCCCCCAGCCCCAGCATTTT

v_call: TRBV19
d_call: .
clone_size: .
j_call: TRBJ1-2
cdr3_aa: CASSIGRGYGYTF
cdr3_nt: TGTGCCAGTAGTATCGGGAGGGGATATGGCTACACCTTC

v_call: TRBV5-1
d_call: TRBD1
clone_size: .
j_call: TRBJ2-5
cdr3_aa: CASSLADRAGETQYF
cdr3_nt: TGCGCCAGCAGCTTAGCGGACAGGGCGGGAGAGACCCAGTACTTC

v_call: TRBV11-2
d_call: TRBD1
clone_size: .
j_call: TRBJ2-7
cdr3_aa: CASSTPGTGTSEQYF
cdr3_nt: TGTGCCAGCAGCACCCCCGGGACAGGGACTTCCGAGCAGTACTTC

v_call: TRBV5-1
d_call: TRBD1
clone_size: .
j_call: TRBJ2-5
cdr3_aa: CASGQGSRETQYF
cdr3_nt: TGCGCCAGCGGACAGGGCTCTCGAGAGACCCAGTACTTC

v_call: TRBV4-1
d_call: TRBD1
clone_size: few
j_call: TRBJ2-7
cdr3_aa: CASSLRQGWGYEQYF
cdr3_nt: TGCGCCAGCAGCTTACGACAGGGCTGGGGCTACGAGCAGTACTTC

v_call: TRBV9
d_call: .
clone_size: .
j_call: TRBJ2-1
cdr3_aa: CASSFRDGSYNEQFF
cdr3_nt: TGTGCCAGCAGCTTCCGGGACGGATCCTACAATGAGCAGTTCTTC

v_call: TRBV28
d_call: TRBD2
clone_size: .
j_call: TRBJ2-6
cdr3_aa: CASNQYGLASGANVLTF
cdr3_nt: TGTGCCAGCAATCAATACGGACTAGCGTCTGGGGCCAACGTCCTGACTTTC

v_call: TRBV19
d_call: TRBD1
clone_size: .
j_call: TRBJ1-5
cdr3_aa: CASSKGPSQGAGNQPQHF
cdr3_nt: TGTGCCAGTAGTAAAGGGCCCTCACAGGGGGCGGGAAATCAGCCCCAGCATTTT

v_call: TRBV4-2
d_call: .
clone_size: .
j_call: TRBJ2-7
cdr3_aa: CASSQGLGQPYRTYEQYF
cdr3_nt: TGTGCCAGCAGCCAAGGCCTCGGACAGCCTTACAGAACCTACGAGCAGTACTTC

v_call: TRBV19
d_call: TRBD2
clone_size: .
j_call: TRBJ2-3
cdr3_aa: CASTTSGTTDTQYF
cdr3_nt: TGTGCCAGTACGACTAGCGGGACCACAGATACGCAGTATTTT

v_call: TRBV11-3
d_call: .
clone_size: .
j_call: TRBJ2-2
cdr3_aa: CASSSRYELVGTGELFF
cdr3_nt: TGTGCCAGCAGCTCCCGGTACGAATTAGTAGGCACCGGGGAGCTGTTTTTT

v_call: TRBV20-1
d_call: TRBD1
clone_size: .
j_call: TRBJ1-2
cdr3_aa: CSSTGYGYTF
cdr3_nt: TGCAGTTCGACAGGGTATGGCTACACCTTC

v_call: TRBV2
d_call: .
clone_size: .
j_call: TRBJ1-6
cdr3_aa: CASSEMQTGSPLHF
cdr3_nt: TGTGCCAGCAGTGAAATGCAGACAGGATCACCCCTCCACTTT

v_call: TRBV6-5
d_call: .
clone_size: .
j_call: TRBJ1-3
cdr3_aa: CASRSDKHSGNTIYF
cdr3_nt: TGTGCCAGCAGGAGCGACAAACACTCTGGAAACACCATATATTTT

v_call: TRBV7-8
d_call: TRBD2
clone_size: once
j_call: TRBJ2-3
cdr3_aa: CASSLLAGGTDTQYF
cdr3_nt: TGTGCCAGCAGCTTACTAGCGGGAGGCACAGATACGCAGTATTTT

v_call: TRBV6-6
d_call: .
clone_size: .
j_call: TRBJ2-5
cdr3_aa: CASSYLAQRKETQYF
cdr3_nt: TGTGCCAGCAGTTACCTCGCTCAGCGGAAAGAGACCCAGTACTTC

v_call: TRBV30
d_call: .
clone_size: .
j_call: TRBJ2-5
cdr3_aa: CAWSGLARETQYF
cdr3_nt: TGTGCCTGGAGTGGGCTAGCGCGAGAGACCCAGTACTTC

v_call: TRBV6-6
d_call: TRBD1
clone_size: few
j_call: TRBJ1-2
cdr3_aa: CASSRGTGTGYGYTF
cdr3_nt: TGTGCCAGCAGCCGCGGGACCGGGACAGGCTATGGCTACACCTTC

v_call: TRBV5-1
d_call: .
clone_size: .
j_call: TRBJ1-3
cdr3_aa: CASSLVADSGNTIYF
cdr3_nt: TGCGCCAGCAGCTTGGTTGCGGACTCTGGAAACACCATATATTTT

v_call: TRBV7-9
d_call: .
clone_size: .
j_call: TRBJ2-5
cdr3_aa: CASSPARGRRETQYF
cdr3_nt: TGTGCCAGCAGCCCTGCCAGGGGACGGAGGGAGACCCAGTACTTC

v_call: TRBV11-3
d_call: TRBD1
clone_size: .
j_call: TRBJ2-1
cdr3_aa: CASSSGTGQGVNEQFF
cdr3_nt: TGTGCCAGCAGCTCGGGGACGGGACAGGGGGTCAATGAGCAGTTCTTC

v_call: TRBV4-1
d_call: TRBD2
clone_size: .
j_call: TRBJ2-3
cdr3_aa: CASSQEWSTSRTDTQYF
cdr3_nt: TGCGCCAGCAGCCAAGAGTGGTCGACTAGCCGTACAGATACGCAGTATTTT

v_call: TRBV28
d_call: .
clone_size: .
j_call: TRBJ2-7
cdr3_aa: CASSLLQGSEQYF
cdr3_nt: TGTGCCAGCAGTTTATTGCAGGGTAGCGAGCAGTACTTC

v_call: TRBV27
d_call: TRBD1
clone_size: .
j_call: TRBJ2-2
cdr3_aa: CASRTVTGARSELFF
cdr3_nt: TGTGCCAGCAGAACCGTGACAGGGGCGCGTTCGGAGCTGTTTTTT

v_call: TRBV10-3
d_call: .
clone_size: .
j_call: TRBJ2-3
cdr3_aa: CAIQGSSTDTQYF
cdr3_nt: TGTGCCATACAGGGATCTAGCACAGATACGCAGTATTTT

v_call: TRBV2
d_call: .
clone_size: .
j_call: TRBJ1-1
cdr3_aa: CASRYAGTEAFF
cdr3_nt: TGTGCCAGCAGGTACGCCGGCACTGAAGCTTTCTTT

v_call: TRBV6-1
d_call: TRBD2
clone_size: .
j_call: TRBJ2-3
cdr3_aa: CASSSGLAGADTQYF
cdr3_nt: TGTGCCAGCAGTTCGGGACTAGCGGGAGCAGATACGCAGTATTTT

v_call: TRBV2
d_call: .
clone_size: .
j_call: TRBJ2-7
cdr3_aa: CASSLTVYEQYF
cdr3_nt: TGTGCCAGCAGTCTGACTGTTTACGAGCAGTACTTC

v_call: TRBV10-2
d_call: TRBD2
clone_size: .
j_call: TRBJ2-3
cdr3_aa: CASRTSGTDTQYF
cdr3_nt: TGCGCCAGCAGGACTAGCGGCACAGATACGCAGTATTTT

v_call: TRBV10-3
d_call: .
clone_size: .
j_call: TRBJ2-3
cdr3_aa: CAISDAGFTDTQYF
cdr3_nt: TGTGCCATCAGTGATGCTGGTTTCACAGATACGCAGTATTTT

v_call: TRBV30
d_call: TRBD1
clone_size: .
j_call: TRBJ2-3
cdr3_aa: CAWRQGIMGDTQYF
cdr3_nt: TGTGCCTGGCGACAGGGGATAATGGGGGATACGCAGTATTTT

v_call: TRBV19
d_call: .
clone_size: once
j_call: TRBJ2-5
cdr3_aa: CASSGTFRETQYF
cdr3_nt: TGTGCCAGTAGTGGGACTTTTAGAGAGACCCAGTACTTC

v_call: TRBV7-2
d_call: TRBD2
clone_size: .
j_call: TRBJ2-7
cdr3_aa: CASSLAGLARSSYEQYF
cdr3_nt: TGTGCCAGCAGCTTAGCCGGACTAGCGAGGAGCTCCTACGAGCAGTACTTC

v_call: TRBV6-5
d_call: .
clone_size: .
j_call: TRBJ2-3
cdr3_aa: CASSSGFSSTDTQYF
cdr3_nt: TGTGCCAGCAGTTCCGGTTTTTCTAGCACAGATACGCAGTATTTT

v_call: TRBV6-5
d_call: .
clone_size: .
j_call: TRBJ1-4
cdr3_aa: CASSPGFANEKLFF
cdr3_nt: TGTGCCAGCAGTCCAGGGTTCGCTAATGAAAAACTGTTTTTT

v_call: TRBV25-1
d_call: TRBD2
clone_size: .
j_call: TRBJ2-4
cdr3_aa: CASSVGEGNIQYF
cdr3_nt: TGTGCCAGCAGTGTCGGGGAGGGGAACATTCAGTACTTC

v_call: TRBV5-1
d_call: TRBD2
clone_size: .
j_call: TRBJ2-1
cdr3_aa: CASGRLAGAGNEQFF
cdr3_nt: TGCGCCAGCGGTCGGCTAGCGGGAGCGGGAAATGAGCAGTTCTTC

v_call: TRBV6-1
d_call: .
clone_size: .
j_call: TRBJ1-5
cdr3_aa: CASSEGNSNQPQHF
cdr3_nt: TGTGCCAGCAGTGAGGGAAATAGCAATCAGCCCCAGCATTTT

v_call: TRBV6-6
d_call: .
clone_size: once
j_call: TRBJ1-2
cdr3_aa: CASSPRQLFNYGYTF
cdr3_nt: TGTGCCAGCAGTCCCCGACAGTTATTTAACTATGGCTACACCTTC

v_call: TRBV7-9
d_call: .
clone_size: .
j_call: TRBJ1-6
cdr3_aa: CASSAGGNSPLHF
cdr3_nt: TGTGCCAGCAGCGCCGGGGGTAATTCACCCCTCCACTTT

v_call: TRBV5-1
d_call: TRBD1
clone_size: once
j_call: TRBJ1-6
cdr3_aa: CASSLGAPGQGVGLHSPLHF
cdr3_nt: TGCGCCAGCAGCTTGGGCGCTCCGGGACAGGGTGTGGGGTTACATTCACCCCTCCACTTT

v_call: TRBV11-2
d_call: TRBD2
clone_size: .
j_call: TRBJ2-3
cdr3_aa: CASSIRLAGGLDTQYF
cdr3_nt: TGTGCCAGCAGCATCAGACTAGCGGGGGGCCTAGATACGCAGTATTTT

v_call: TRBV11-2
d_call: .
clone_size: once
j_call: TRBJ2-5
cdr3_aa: CASSLDLGGLETQYF
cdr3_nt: TGTGCCAGCAGCTTAGATCTAGGGGGGCTGGAGACCCAGTACTTC

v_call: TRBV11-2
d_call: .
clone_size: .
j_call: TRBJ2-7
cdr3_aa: CASTTNYPYEQYF
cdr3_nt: TGTGCCAGCACCACGAATTACCCCTACGAGCAGTACTTC

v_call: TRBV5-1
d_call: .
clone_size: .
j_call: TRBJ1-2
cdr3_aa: CASSLPRPGDYGYTF
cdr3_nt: TGCGCCAGCAGCTTGCCGAGACCAGGTGACTATGGCTACACCTTC

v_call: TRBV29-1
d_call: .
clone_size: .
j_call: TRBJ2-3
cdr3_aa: CSVEGLADTQYF
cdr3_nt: TGCAGCGTTGAGGGGTTGGCGGATACGCAGTATTTT

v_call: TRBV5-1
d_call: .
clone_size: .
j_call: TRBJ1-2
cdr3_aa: CASSPGTVPNYGYTF
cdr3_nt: TGCGCCAGCAGCCCCGGGACGGTTCCTAACTATGGCTACACCTTC

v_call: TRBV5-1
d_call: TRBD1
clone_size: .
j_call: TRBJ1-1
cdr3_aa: CASSLVDRGKTEAFF
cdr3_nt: TGCGCCAGCAGCTTGGTAGACAGGGGAAAAACTGAAGCTTTCTTT